These T cell receptor beta chains were read from a single sample in a study of shared clonotypes between healthy human individuals. Data came from immunoSEQ multiplex PCR; TCRdb stores just in-frame clones and leaves some out. Of roughly 2.5 million clones listed, 85% to 95% are singletons. The sample consisted of naive CD4+ T cells sorted from blood. These receptors all stem from a man between 18 and 29 years old in good health. Each CDR3 is given with its conserved first and last residue. Each record gives: D gene, V gene, CDR3 protein. A D gene is named only where the DNA matches it firmly.

>.|TRBV6-5
CASSRAGLSGNTQYF
>TRBD2|TRBV30
CAWASGGGSDTQYF
>.|TRBV29-1
CSVELTANTGELFF
>TRBD1|TRBV5-4
CASSLGSGGEVYGYTF
>TRBD1|TRBV30
CAWRAWDRAENSPLHF
>TRBD2|TRBV7-9
CASSPSSGGARNEQFF
>.|TRBV2
CASSEALRAENYGYTF
>.|TRBV30
CAWSVDVLYEQYF
>.|TRBV9
CASSVDSSPYEQYF
>.|TRBV29-1
CSARGNTEAFF
>TRBD2|TRBV10-3
CAISESASGEGEQYF
>TRBD1|TRBV15
CATSSSGTGLQETQYF
>.|TRBV30
CAWNEQGAIQPQHF
>TRBD2|TRBV7-6
CASSSAGGQETQYF
>.|TRBV7-8
CATTERIREVAYEQYF
>.|TRBV2
CASSKIEGLETQYF
>.|TRBV5-4
CASSSGGLGITGELFF
>TRBD1|TRBV6-5
CASGDRGLETQYF
>.|TRBV27
CASAPHWAADEQYF
>.|TRBV19
CASSKGPDTQYF
>.|TRBV28
CASLKWGADYGYTF
>.|TRBV15
CATSRDRQNYEQYF
>.|TRBV30
CAWATDLNTEAFF
>.|TRBV7-2
CASSLERLSYEQYF
>.|TRBV5-1
CASKEGGVKNTEAFF
>TRBD1|TRBV18
CASSPGQGGRTDTQYF
>TRBD1|TRBV6-6
CASSYSGQGNTEAFF
>.|TRBV25-1
CASSPLRGGTSYTF
>.|TRBV27
CASSTRTPRPDTQYF
>.|TRBV20-1
CSAVGGEKLFF
>.|TRBV30
CAWSQGPLNSPLHF
>.|TRBV5-1
CASSLASSDEQFF
>.|TRBV21-1
CASSKVVAGGGGPYNEQFF
>TRBD2|TRBV5-1
CASSPGLLAGGGNEQFF
>.|TRBV5-6
CASSPATGAGGYTF